This T cell receptor (beta chain) stems from a study of T cell repertoires in cytomegalovirus infection. Study conclusions and caveats: What dominated the ex vivo response were HLA-C-restricted CMV-specific TCR beta clonotypes.

This clonotype was picked up a small number of times. Its antigen remains unknown. Trimming pared 2 bases from V and 2 bases from J, leaving 22 bases between. Germline assignment: CDR1 SGHAT and CDR2 FQNNGV. The CDR3 has 18 amino acids. MiXCR, applied by TCRdb to the reads, yields one record per CDR3 protein. Here the sample spans roughly 730,000 distinct CDR3 sequences, roughly 36% being singletons. The sequence came from a human donor in good health (CMV status not recorded). Some clones in this sample may be carry-over from other donors' samples. Sequenced here: cultured PBMCs, sampled from culture after CMV antigen stimulation. The rearrangement uses TRBV11-2 and TRBJ2-7, with a weak D call TRBD2 (5 bases). For the CDR3, the DNA is TGTGCCAGCAGCTTACATCGCACCGTTGTGGGGAGAGCCTACGAGCAGTACTTC. Its translation is CASSLHRTVVGRAYEQYF.